The T cell receptor beta chain described here comes from a study of HIV-infected patients and healthy controls. All unsorted peripheral T cells were captured because whole blood was used without fractionation. Two fifths of the ten uninfected healthy control donors were sampled twice, about 12 weeks apart. Alpha and beta constant-region primers primed reverse transcription of around 500 ng RNA. Using multiplexing indices, alpha and beta chain libraries were generated apart by chain-specific third strand synthesis. The cDNA received a 5' RACE adapter containing a random hexamer plus an SP2 sequencing primer site. MiXCR, applied by TCRdb to the 5' RACE reads, yields one record per CDR3 protein. The sample records about 13,000 distinct CDR3 sequences, approximately 11% being singletons. This clonotype has at least ten counts. V was clipped by 1 base and J by 3 bases; unmatched bases: 3. The length of the CDR3 is 15 residues. Germline loops: CDR1 SGHRS, CDR2 YFSETQ.

The TCR was taken from an adult in good health. The sequencing input was blood. The V gene is TRBV5-1, the J gene TRBJ2-3; TRBD2 matches at 9 bases. CDR3 DNA: TGCGCCAGCAGCTTGAACGGACTAGCGACAGATACGCAGTATTTT. This sequence encodes CASSLNGLATDTQYF.